The 2 T cell receptor beta chains given below trace back to one sample, sequenced in a study of blood T cell repertoires in COVID-19. Sequencing was performed with immunoSEQ multiplex PCR; in TCRdb, only in-frame clones are kept and a portion is missing. The sample lists a few hundred thousand clones, approximately 90% seen once, with around 1% in the top ten. Sequencing was performed on PBMCs or T cells enriched from blood (not recorded which). These receptors all come from a man aged 18-30 years who had recovered from COVID-19.

The chain carries TRBV24-1 and TRBJ2-5, with 7 bases identical to TRBD1. The CDR3 sequence is 14 residues long. J lost 5 bases, V lost 4 bases, and 6 bases had no gene match. Per germline, CDR1 KGHDR and CDR2 SFDVKD. CDR3 region: CATSDSQGDETQYF. DNA of the CDR3: TGTGCCACCAGTGACAGTCAGGGGGACGAGACCCAGTACTTC.

The rearrangement uses TRBV4-3 and TRBJ1-4; no clear D gene. The CDR3 runs 15 residues. CDR1 is LGHNA and CDR2 is YSLEER in the germline V gene. Trimming took off 4 bases at V and 3 bases at J, with 12 bases between the two ends. CDR3 nucleotide sequence: TGCGCCAGCAGCCCTTCGGGAAGGGCTAATGAAAAACTGTTTTTT. This encodes CASSPSGRANEKLFF.